The rows below give T cell receptor beta chains drawn from one sample of a study of blood T cell repertoires in COVID-19. TCRdb's copy holds only in-frame clones and misses some; the assay was immunoSEQ multiplex PCR. Among about 270,000 clones listed, 88% were seen once. Sequenced: PBMCs or T cells enriched from blood (not recorded which). These receptors came from a middle-aged woman with acute COVID-19. CDR3s include the opening cysteine and the closing phenylalanine or tryptophan. Each record gives: CDR3 protein, CDR3 DNA, clone size, J gene, D gene, V gene. A D gene is named only where the DNA matches it firmly. Clone size appears in some rows only: once, few, many, or a class for an expanded clone.

cdr3_aa: CASSHTHSSGANVLTF; cdr3_nt: TGCGCCAGCAGCCATACTCATTCCTCTGGGGCCAACGTCCTGACTTTC; clone_size: .; j_call: TRBJ2-6; d_call: .; v_call: TRBV5-1
cdr3_aa: CASRPQGGSETQYF; cdr3_nt: TGTGCCAGTAGACCACAGGGGGGGTCAGAGACCCAGTACTTC; clone_size: few; j_call: TRBJ2-5; d_call: .; v_call: TRBV19
cdr3_aa: CASSQNGQGASPLHF; cdr3_nt: TGTGCCAGCAGCCAAAATGGACAGGGGGCCTCACCCCTCCACTTT; clone_size: .; j_call: TRBJ1-6; d_call: TRBD1; v_call: TRBV3-1/TRBV3-2
cdr3_aa: CASQLAALQETQYF; cdr3_nt: TGTGCCAGCCAACTAGCAGCTTTACAAGAGACCCAGTACTTC; clone_size: .; j_call: TRBJ2-5; d_call: .; v_call: TRBV3-1/TRBV3-2
cdr3_aa: CASSPRQGDQPQHF; cdr3_nt: TGTGCCAGCAGCCCCCGCCAGGGGGATCAGCCCCAGCATTTT; clone_size: .; j_call: TRBJ1-5; d_call: TRBD1; v_call: TRBV7-2
cdr3_aa: CASSLADRGSGRETQYF; cdr3_nt: TGTGCCAGCAGCTTAGCGGACCGAGGGAGCGGGAGGGAGACCCAGTACTTC; clone_size: .; j_call: TRBJ2-5; d_call: TRBD2; v_call: TRBV7-8
cdr3_aa: CAWGLHREMNTGELFF; cdr3_nt: TGTGCCTGGGGGCTTCACCGGGAGATGAACACCGGGGAGCTGTTTTTT; clone_size: .; j_call: TRBJ2-2; d_call: .; v_call: TRBV30
cdr3_aa: CATSGKLIAGEQFF; cdr3_nt: TGTGCCACCAGCGGAAAACTTATAGCGGGAGAGCAGTTCTTC; clone_size: .; j_call: TRBJ2-1; d_call: TRBD2; v_call: TRBV15
cdr3_aa: CASSYSHDSYTIYF; cdr3_nt: TGTGCCAGCAGTTACTCGCATGACTCGTACACCATATATTTT; clone_size: once; j_call: TRBJ1-3; d_call: .; v_call: TRBV6-2/TRBV6-3
cdr3_aa: CASGVGAKATEAFF; cdr3_nt: TGTGCCAGCGGCGTGGGGGCTAAGGCCACTGAAGCTTTCTTT; clone_size: .; j_call: TRBJ1-1; d_call: .; v_call: TRBV7-8
cdr3_aa: CASSNTGEQYF; cdr3_nt: TGTGCCAGCAGCAACACAGGAGAGCAGTACTTC; clone_size: .; j_call: TRBJ2-7; d_call: .; v_call: TRBV21-1
cdr3_aa: CASSATGTSGYSYEQYF; cdr3_nt: TGTGCCAGCAGCGCCACCGGGACTAGCGGGTACTCCTACGAGCAGTACTTC; clone_size: .; j_call: TRBJ2-7; d_call: TRBD2; v_call: TRBV7-2
cdr3_aa: CASSFSSREAFF; cdr3_nt: TGTGCCAGCAGTTTTTCATCTCGGGAAGCTTTCTTT; clone_size: .; j_call: TRBJ1-1; d_call: .; v_call: TRBV28
cdr3_aa: CAWSVPSGSGWAYEQYF; cdr3_nt: TGTGCCTGGAGTGTACCTAGCGGGAGCGGGTGGGCCTACGAGCAGTACTTC; clone_size: .; j_call: TRBJ2-7; d_call: TRBD2; v_call: TRBV30
cdr3_aa: CASSLIAGQNNQPQHF; cdr3_nt: TGTGCCAGCAGCTTAATTGCGGGGCAGAACAATCAGCCCCAGCATTTT; clone_size: .; j_call: TRBJ1-5; d_call: .; v_call: TRBV7-8
cdr3_aa: CASSSNRNQPQHF; cdr3_nt: TGTGCCAGCAGCTCAAATCGGAATCAGCCCCAGCATTTT; clone_size: .; j_call: TRBJ1-5; d_call: .; v_call: TRBV7-2
cdr3_aa: CAANPALGQGADTQYF; cdr3_nt: TGTGCCGCAAACCCAGCCCTGGGTCAGGGGGCAGATACGCAGTATTTT; clone_size: .; j_call: TRBJ2-3; d_call: TRBD1; v_call: TRBV28
cdr3_aa: CASSGGQGNRKNIQYF; cdr3_nt: TGTGCCAGCAGTGGGGGACAGGGGAATCGAAAAAACATTCAGTACTTC; clone_size: .; j_call: TRBJ2-4; d_call: TRBD1; v_call: TRBV27
cdr3_aa: CASSGDRYTEAFF; cdr3_nt: TGTGCCAGCAGTGGGGACAGATACACTGAAGCTTTCTTT; clone_size: .; j_call: TRBJ1-1; d_call: TRBD1; v_call: TRBV6-2/TRBV6-3
cdr3_aa: CASSYSTGPNSYEQYF; cdr3_nt: TGTGCCAGCAGTTACTCCACAGGGCCCAACTCCTACGAGCAGTACTTC; clone_size: .; j_call: TRBJ2-7; d_call: .; v_call: TRBV6-5
cdr3_aa: CASSQNSYEQYF; cdr3_nt: TGTGCCAGCAGCCAAAACAGCTACGAGCAGTACTTC; clone_size: .; j_call: TRBJ2-7; d_call: .; v_call: TRBV7-9
cdr3_aa: CASSVVDSYNEQFF; cdr3_nt: TGTGCCAGCAGCGTAGTGGACAGCTACAATGAGCAGTTCTTC; clone_size: .; j_call: TRBJ2-1; d_call: .; v_call: TRBV9
cdr3_aa: CASSYPLTVEAFF; cdr3_nt: TGTGCCAGCAGTTACCCCCTGACAGTTGAAGCTTTCTTT; clone_size: .; j_call: TRBJ1-1; d_call: .; v_call: TRBV6-2/TRBV6-3
cdr3_aa: CASSGGAGAEAFF; cdr3_nt: TGTGCCAGCAGCGGGGGTGCTGGAGCTGAAGCTTTCTTT; clone_size: .; j_call: TRBJ1-1; d_call: .; v_call: TRBV12-3/TRBV12-4
cdr3_aa: CASSSRGRGIETQYF; cdr3_nt: TGTGCCAGTAGTTCCCGGGGGAGAGGTATCGAGACCCAGTACTTC; clone_size: .; j_call: TRBJ2-5; d_call: .; v_call: TRBV19
cdr3_aa: CASSLGTSGNEQFF; cdr3_nt: TGTGCCAGCAGTTTGGGGACTAGCGGGAATGAGCAGTTCTTC; clone_size: once; j_call: TRBJ2-1; d_call: TRBD2; v_call: TRBV28
cdr3_aa: CASSSGVGELFF; cdr3_nt: TGTGCCAGCAGCTCCGGTGTCGGGGAGCTGTTTTTT; clone_size: .; j_call: TRBJ2-2; d_call: .; v_call: TRBV7-3
cdr3_aa: CASSQDNRAFF; cdr3_nt: TGTGCCAGCAGCCAAGATAACAGAGCTTTCTTT; clone_size: .; j_call: TRBJ1-1; d_call: .; v_call: TRBV4-2
cdr3_aa: CASSSGVQPQHF; cdr3_nt: TGTGCCAGCAGCTCAGGGGTTCAGCCCCAGCATTTT; clone_size: .; j_call: TRBJ1-5; d_call: .; v_call: TRBV7-8
cdr3_aa: CASSPTIAGGMDTQYF; cdr3_nt: TGTGCCAGCAGCCCCACCATAGCGGGAGGTATGGATACGCAGTATTTT; clone_size: .; j_call: TRBJ2-3; d_call: TRBD2; v_call: TRBV5-4
cdr3_aa: CASSRTLNYGYTF; cdr3_nt: TGTGCCAGCAGCCGGACTCTTAACTATGGCTACACCTTC; clone_size: .; j_call: TRBJ1-2; d_call: .; v_call: TRBV11-3
cdr3_aa: CASSLRRDSLLDNEQFF; cdr3_nt: TGTGCCAGCAGCTTACGGCGGGACAGCCTCCTCGACAATGAGCAGTTCTTC; clone_size: .; j_call: TRBJ2-1; d_call: .; v_call: TRBV7-6
cdr3_aa: CASSRLSGLAGGQGSYNEQFF; cdr3_nt: TGCGCCAGCAGCCGACTATCGGGACTAGCGGGAGGCCAAGGCTCCTACAATGAGCAGTTCTTC; clone_size: .; j_call: TRBJ2-1; d_call: TRBD2; v_call: TRBV4-1
cdr3_aa: CASSVGSQNYGYTF; cdr3_nt: TGTGCCAGCAGCGTAGGTTCCCAGAACTATGGCTACACCTTC; clone_size: .; j_call: TRBJ1-2; d_call: .; v_call: TRBV9
cdr3_aa: CASSPLPLAGGGETQYF; cdr3_nt: TGTGCCAGCTCACCGCTCCCACTAGCGGGAGGCGGGGAGACCCAGTACTTC; clone_size: .; j_call: TRBJ2-5; d_call: TRBD2; v_call: TRBV18
cdr3_aa: CASALPTPLTDTQYF; cdr3_nt: TGCGCCAGCGCCCTCCCGACTCCGCTCACAGATACGCAGTATTTT; clone_size: .; j_call: TRBJ2-3; d_call: .; v_call: TRBV10-2
cdr3_aa: CASSIGQGYTEAFF; cdr3_nt: TGTGCCAGTAGTATTGGCCAGGGCTACACTGAAGCTTTCTTT; clone_size: .; j_call: TRBJ1-1; d_call: .; v_call: TRBV19
cdr3_aa: CASRGTGSRYNSPLHF; cdr3_nt: TGTGCCAGCAGGGGGACAGGGAGTCGCTATAATTCACCCCTCCACTTT; clone_size: .; j_call: TRBJ1-6; d_call: TRBD1; v_call: TRBV28
cdr3_aa: CSVAQSSGGKTQYF; cdr3_nt: TGCAGCGTTGCTCAAAGTAGCGGGGGGAAGACCCAGTACTTC; clone_size: .; j_call: TRBJ2-5; d_call: TRBD2; v_call: TRBV29-1
cdr3_aa: CAISDSRAVQETQYF; cdr3_nt: TGTGCCATCAGTGATTCGCGGGCGGTCCAAGAGACCCAGTACTTC; clone_size: .; j_call: TRBJ2-5; d_call: .; v_call: TRBV10-3
cdr3_aa: CASRDRFPNTEAFF; cdr3_nt: TGTGCCAGCAGAGACAGGTTCCCGAACACTGAAGCTTTCTTT; clone_size: .; j_call: TRBJ1-1; d_call: .; v_call: TRBV3-1/TRBV3-2
cdr3_aa: CASSTDFGPQHF; cdr3_nt: TGTGCCAGCAGCACTGACTTTGGGCCCCAGCATTTT; clone_size: once; j_call: TRBJ1-5; d_call: .; v_call: TRBV12-3/TRBV12-4
cdr3_aa: CASSDIPRMNTEAFF; cdr3_nt: TGTGCCAGCAGTGATATCCCCAGAATGAACACTGAAGCTTTCTTT; clone_size: .; j_call: TRBJ1-1; d_call: .; v_call: TRBV6-1
cdr3_aa: CASSQPTGAVYEQYF; cdr3_nt: TGTGCCAGCAGCCAGCCAACGGGAGCTGTCTACGAGCAGTACTTC; clone_size: .; j_call: TRBJ2-7; d_call: .; v_call: TRBV7-9
cdr3_aa: CASSYDRASTDTQYF; cdr3_nt: TGTGCCAGCAGTTACGACAGAGCTAGCACAGATACGCAGTATTTT; clone_size: once; j_call: TRBJ2-3; d_call: .; v_call: TRBV6-5
cdr3_aa: CASSLEGTSGAYNEQFF; cdr3_nt: TGCGCCAGCAGCTTGGAAGGGACTAGCGGGGCGTACAATGAGCAGTTCTTC; clone_size: .; j_call: TRBJ2-1; d_call: TRBD2; v_call: TRBV5-1
cdr3_aa: CASSTRHQAFF; cdr3_nt: TGTGCCAGCAGTACCCGACATCAAGCTTTCTTT; clone_size: .; j_call: TRBJ1-1; d_call: .; v_call: TRBV12-3/TRBV12-4
cdr3_aa: CASSFTGDYGYTF; cdr3_nt: TGTGCCAGCAGTTTTACGGGTGACTATGGCTACACCTTC; clone_size: .; j_call: TRBJ1-2; d_call: .; v_call: TRBV27
cdr3_aa: CASSFGIGSEAFF; cdr3_nt: TGTGCCAGCAGTTTTGGGATCGGGAGTGAAGCTTTCTTT; clone_size: once; j_call: TRBJ1-1; d_call: .; v_call: TRBV28